The next 7 T cell receptor beta chains were all read from a single sample in a study of regulatory T cells in long-lasting Graves disease. As to time point: newly diagnosed GD, antithyroid drugs for less than 3 months. The TCR library used RNA extracted from PBMCs. Arm-PCR with iRepertoire HTBI primers amplified the CDR3 regions for these TCR beta libraries. MiXCR, run by TCRdb on the multiplex PCR reads, gives a single entry per CDR3 protein. The data hold a few hundred thousand distinct CDR3 sequences, with about a sixth observed a single time. The same specimen was also included in a second study, on T cells in Graves' hyperthyroidism and ophthalmopathy.

The material was peripheral blood mononuclear cells (PBMCs), obtained at new diagnosis, from a patient treated with antithyroid drugs. The receptor set was obtained from a woman younger than 30 with Graves disease.

This clonotype was detected many times. The chain recombines TRBV12-3 or TRBV12-4 with TRBJ1-5; D perhaps matches TRBD1 (5 bases). V was cut by 3 bases and J by 0 bases, with 18 bases left in between. The CDR3 is 18 amino acids. CDR3 DNA sequence: TGTGCCAGCAGTTTTGGGGGTCTTAGGGTGGCTAGCAATCAGCCCCAGCATTTT. The encoded protein is CASSFGGLRVASNQPQHF.

This clonotype was seen at least ten times. The V and J genes are TRBV7-3 and TRBJ2-1; unclear D gene. CDR1 is SGHTA, CDR2 FQGTGA, per germline. This CDR3 is 13 amino acids long. V was shortened by 0 bases and J by 5 bases, with 5 bases between the two germline ends. As DNA, the CDR3 is TGTGCCAGCAGCTTAACCACGGACAATGAGCAGTTCTTC. This codes for CASSLTTDNEQFF.

This clonotype turned up a few times. This rearrangement joins TRBV7-8 to TRBJ1-6; no reliable D call. Germline V gene lookup returns CDR1 SGHVS and CDR2 FQNEAQ. The V end was cut by 1 base, the J end by 11 bases, with 9 bases between. This CDR3 spans 13 amino acids. CDR3 amino acids: CASSLDPQAPLHF. CDR3 nucleotide sequence: TGTGCCAGCAGCTTAGATCCCCAGGCACCCCTCCACTTT.

The V call is TRBV7-8, the J call TRBJ1-5, with D perhaps matching TRBD1 (5 bases). In germline, CDR1 is SGHVS, CDR2 FQNEAQ. CDR3 length: 17 amino acids. The V end lost 5 bases, the J end lost 4 bases, and 21 bases lay between the germline ends. CDR3 DNA: TGTGCCAGCAGCCTAAGGCGGGGGGATGTCCTTAATCAGCCCCAGCATTTT. Residues: CASSLRRGDVLNQPQHF. The complete variable domain, with remaining parts taken from reference TRBV7-8 and TRBJ1-5, reads GAGVSQSPRYKVAKRGQDVALRCDPISGHVSLFWYQQALGQGPEFLTYFQNEAQLDKSGLPSDRFFAERPEGSVSTLKIQRTQQEDSAVYLCASSLRRGDVLNQPQHFGDGTRLSIL.

This clonotype was seen repeatedly, ten times or more. The CDR3 DNA reads as TGTGCCAGCAGTCCTACTAGCGGTCAGGAGACCCAGTACTTC. Residues: CASSPTSGQETQYF. The chain carries TRBV27 and TRBJ2-5, with TRBD2 matching over 8 bases. V was pared by 5 bases and J by 5 bases, with 7 bases of the junction left unmatched. This CDR3 contains 14 residues. Germline V gives CDR1 MNHEY, CDR2 SMNVEV (reference sequence).

The chain employs TRBV19 and TRBJ2-1, with TRBD2 matching 10 bases. V shed 5 bases and J 1 base; nucleotides not matched to a gene: 5. The CDR3 consists of 16 residues. Germline CDR1 and CDR2: LNHDA and SQIVND (reference sequence). CDR3 residues: CASSSSGGGSYNEQFF. The CDR3 DNA sequence: TGTGCCAGTAGTTCCAGCGGGGGGGGTTCCTACAATGAGCAGTTCTTC.

This chain joins TRBV5-6 and TRBJ1-5; D remains ambiguous. Looked up from germline, CDR1 is SGHDT and CDR2 is YYEEEE. This CDR3 has 15 residues. Trimming pared 1 base from V and 3 bases from J, leaving 11 bases between. The CDR3 loop reads CASSLYSRLNQPQHF. CDR3 nucleotide sequence: TGTGCCAGCAGCTTGTACAGTCGTCTCAATCAGCCCCAGCATTTT.